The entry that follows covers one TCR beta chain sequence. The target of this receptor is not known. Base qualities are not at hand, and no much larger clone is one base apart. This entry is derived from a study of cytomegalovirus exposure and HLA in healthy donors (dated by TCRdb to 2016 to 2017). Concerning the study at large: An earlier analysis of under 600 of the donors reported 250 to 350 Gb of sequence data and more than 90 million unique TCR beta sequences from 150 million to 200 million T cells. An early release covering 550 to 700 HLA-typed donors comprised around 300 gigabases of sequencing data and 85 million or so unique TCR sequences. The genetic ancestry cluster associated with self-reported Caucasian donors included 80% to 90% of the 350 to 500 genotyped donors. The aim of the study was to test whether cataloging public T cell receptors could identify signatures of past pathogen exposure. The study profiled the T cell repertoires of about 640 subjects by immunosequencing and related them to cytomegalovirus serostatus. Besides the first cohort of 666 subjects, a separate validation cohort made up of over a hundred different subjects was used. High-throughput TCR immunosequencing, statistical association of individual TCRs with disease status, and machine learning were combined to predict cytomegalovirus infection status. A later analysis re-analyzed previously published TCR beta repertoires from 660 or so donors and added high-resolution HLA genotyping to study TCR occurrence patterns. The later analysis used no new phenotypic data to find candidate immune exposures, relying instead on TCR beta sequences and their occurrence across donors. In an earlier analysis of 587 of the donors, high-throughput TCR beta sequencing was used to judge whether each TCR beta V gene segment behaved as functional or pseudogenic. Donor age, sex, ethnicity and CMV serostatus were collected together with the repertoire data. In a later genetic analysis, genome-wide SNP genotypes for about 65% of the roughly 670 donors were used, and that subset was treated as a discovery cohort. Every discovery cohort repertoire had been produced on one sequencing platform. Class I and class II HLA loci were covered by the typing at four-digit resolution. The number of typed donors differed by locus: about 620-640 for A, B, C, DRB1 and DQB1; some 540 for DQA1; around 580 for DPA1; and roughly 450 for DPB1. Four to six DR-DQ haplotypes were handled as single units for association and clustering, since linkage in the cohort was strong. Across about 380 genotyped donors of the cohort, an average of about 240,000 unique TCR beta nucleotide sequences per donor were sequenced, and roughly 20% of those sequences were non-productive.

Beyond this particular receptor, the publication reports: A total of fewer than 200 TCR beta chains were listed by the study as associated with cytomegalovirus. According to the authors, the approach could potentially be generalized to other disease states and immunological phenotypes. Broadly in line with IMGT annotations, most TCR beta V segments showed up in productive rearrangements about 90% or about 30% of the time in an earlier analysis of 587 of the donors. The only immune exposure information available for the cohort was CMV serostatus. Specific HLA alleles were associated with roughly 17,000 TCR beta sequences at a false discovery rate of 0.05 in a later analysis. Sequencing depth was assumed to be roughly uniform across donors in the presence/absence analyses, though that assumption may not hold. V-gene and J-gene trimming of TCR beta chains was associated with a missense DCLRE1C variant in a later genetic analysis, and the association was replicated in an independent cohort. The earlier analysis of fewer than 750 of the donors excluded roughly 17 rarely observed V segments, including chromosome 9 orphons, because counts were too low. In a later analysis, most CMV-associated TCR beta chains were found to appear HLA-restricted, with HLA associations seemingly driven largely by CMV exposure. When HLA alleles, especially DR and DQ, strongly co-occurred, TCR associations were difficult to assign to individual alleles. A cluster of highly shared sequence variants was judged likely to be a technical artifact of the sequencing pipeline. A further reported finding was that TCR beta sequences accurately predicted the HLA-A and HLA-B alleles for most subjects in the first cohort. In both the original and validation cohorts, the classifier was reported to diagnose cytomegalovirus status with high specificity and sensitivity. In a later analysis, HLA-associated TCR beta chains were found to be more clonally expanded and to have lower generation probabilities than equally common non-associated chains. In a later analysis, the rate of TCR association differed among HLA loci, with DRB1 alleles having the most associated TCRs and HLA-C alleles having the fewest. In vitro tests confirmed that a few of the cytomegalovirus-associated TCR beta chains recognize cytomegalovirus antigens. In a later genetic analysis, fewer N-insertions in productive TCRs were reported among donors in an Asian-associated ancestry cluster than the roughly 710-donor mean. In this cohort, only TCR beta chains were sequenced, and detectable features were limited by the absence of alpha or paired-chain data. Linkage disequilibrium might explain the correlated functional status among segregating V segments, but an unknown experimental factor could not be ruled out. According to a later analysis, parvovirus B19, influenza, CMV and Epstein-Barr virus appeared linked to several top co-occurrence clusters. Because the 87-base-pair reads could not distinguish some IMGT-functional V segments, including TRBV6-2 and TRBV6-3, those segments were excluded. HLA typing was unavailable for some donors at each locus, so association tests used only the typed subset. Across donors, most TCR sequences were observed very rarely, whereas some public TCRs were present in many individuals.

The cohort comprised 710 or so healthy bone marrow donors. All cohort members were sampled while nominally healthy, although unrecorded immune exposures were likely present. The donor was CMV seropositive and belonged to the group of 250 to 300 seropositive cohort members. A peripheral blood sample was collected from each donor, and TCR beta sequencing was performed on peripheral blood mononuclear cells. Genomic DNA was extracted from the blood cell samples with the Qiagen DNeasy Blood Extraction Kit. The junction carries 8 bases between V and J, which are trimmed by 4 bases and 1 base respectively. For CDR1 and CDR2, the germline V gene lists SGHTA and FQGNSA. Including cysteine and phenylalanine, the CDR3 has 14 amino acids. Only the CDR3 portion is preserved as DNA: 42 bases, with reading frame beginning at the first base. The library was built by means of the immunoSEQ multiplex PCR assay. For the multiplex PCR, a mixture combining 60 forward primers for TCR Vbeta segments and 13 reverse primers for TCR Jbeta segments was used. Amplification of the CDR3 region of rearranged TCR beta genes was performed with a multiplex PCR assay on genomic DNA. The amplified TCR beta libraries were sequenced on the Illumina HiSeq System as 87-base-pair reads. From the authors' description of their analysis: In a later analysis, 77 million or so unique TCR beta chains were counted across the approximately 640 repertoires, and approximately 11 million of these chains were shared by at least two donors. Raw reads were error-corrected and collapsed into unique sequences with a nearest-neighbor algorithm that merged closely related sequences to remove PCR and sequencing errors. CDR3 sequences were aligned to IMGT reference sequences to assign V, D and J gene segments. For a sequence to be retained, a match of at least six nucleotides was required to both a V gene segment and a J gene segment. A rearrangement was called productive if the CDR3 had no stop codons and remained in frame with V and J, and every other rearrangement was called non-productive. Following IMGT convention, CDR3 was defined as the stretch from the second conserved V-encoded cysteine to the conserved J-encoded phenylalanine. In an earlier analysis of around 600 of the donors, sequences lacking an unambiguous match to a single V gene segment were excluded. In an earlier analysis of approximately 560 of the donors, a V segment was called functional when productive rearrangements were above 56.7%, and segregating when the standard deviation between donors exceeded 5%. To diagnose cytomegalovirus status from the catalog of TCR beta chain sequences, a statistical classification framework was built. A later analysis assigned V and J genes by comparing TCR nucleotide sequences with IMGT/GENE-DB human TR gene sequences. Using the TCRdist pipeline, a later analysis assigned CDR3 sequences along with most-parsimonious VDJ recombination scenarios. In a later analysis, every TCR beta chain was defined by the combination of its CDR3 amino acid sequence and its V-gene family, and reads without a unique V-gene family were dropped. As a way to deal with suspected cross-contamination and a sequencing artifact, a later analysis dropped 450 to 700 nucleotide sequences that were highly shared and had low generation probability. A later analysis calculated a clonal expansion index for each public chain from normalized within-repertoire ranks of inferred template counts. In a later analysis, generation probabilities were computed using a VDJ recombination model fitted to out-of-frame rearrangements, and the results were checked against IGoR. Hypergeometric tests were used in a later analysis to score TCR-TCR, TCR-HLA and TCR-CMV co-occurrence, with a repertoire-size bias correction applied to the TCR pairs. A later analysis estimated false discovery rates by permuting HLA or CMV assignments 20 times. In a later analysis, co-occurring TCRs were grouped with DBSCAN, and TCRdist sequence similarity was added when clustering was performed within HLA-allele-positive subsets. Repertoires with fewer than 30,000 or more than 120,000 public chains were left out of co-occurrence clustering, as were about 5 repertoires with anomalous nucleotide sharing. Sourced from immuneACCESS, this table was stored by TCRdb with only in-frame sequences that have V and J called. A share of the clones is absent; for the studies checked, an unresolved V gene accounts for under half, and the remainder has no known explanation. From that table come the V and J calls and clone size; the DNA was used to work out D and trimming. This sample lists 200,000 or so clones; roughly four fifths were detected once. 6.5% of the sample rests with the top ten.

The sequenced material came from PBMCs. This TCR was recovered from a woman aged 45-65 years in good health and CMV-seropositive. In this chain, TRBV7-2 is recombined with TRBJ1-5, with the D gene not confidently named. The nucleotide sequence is TGTGCCAGCAGCTCCGGGGTAAGCAATCAGCCCCAGCATTTT. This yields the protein CASSSGVSNQPQHF.